The rows below give T cell receptor beta chains drawn from one sample of a study of cytomegalovirus exposure and HLA in healthy donors. Produced via immunoSEQ multiplex PCR; TCRdb's table is partial and in-frame only. The table shows about 170,000 clones, with roughly 80% occurring only once. The sequenced sample consisted of PBMCs. These receptors all stem from a male donor in good health and CMV-seronegative. CDR3s include the opening cysteine and the closing phenylalanine or tryptophan. The D gene is left open where the match is weak. Expanded clones are given a class, and other clones once, few, many or no size at all.

d_gene	v_gene	abundance	j_gene	CDR3nt	CDR3aa
TRBD1	TRBV10-3	-	TRBJ1-5	TGTGCCATCACAGGACAGGTTAATCAGCCCCAGCATTTT	CAITGQVNQPQHF
-	TRBV27	-	TRBJ1-1	TGTGCCAGCAGCCGGGACACAGCTGTCGCTGAAGCTTTCTTT	CASSRDTAVAEAFF
TRBD1	TRBV7-2	-	TRBJ1-1	TGTGCCAGCAGTTTTGGACAGGAATCGACTGAAGCTTTCTTT	CASSFGQESTEAFF
-	TRBV5-1	few	TRBJ2-1	TGCGCCAGCAGCTTATTGCAACTGAGCTCCTACAATGAGCAGTTCTTC	CASSLLQLSSYNEQFF
TRBD1	TRBV11-2	-	TRBJ1-1	TGTGCCAGCAGAGACCCCGGGACAGCGCGCAAGGAAGCTTTCTTT	CASRDPGTARKEAFF
TRBD1	TRBV7-9	-	TRBJ2-7	TGTGCCAGCAGCTTAGCTGGACAGGGGGTAAGCTACGAGCAGTACTTC	CASSLAGQGVSYEQYF
-	TRBV4-2	few	TRBJ1-1	TGTGCCAGCAGCCAAGATCTTTGGGCCACTGAAGCTTTCTTT	CASSQDLWATEAFF
-	TRBV14	once	TRBJ2-7	TGTGCCAGCAGCCAAAAAACTAGCAGTATTCAGGAGCAGTACTTC	CASSQKTSSIQEQYF
TRBD2	TRBV19	-	TRBJ2-5	TGTGCCAGTAGGGGGACTAGCGTAGGCCAAGAGACCCAGTACTTC	CASRGTSVGQETQYF
TRBD2	TRBV7-2	-	TRBJ2-5	TGTGCCAGCAGCTTAGCTCTAGCGGGAGGGTACCAAGAGACCCAGTACTTC	CASSLALAGGYQETQYF
TRBD2	TRBV6-5	-	TRBJ2-5	TGTGCCAGCAGACCGCTAGCGGGAGGCCGGGAGACCCAGTACTTC	CASRPLAGGRETQYF
TRBD1	TRBV5-1	-	TRBJ2-3	TGCGCCAGCAGCCAGGGACAGGGCAGCACAGATACGCAGTATTTT	CASSQGQGSTDTQYF
-	TRBV2	few	TRBJ2-7	TGTGCCAGCAGTGATGGAGGAGCCTACGAGCAGTACTTC	CASSDGGAYEQYF
-	TRBV21-1	-	TRBJ2-4	TGTGCTCCAGCGGAGTGGGGGCAGAGGAACATTCAGTACTTC	CAPAEWGQRNIQYF
-	TRBV7-2	-	TRBJ2-7	TGTGCCAGCAGCTTAAGGGGGACCCAGAGGGAATACGAGCAGTACTTC	CASSLRGTQREYEQYF
TRBD2	TRBV5-6	-	TRBJ2-7	TGTGCCAGCAGTCGAATAGCGGGGGGCTACGAGCAGTACTTC	CASSRIAGGYEQYF
TRBD1	TRBV5-6	-	TRBJ2-7	TGTGCCAGCAGCTTGAATACAGGGGTATCTAACGAGCAGTACTTC	CASSLNTGVSNEQYF
-	TRBV19	once	TRBJ1-1	TGTGCCAGTAGTATGCTCGGGGGCGGGAGAAGTACTGAAGCTTTCTTT	CASSMLGGGRSTEAFF
TRBD2	TRBV4-3	-	TRBJ2-3	TGCGCCAGCAGCCAAGGAATACGAGCGGGGGAATCCACAGATACGCAGTATTTT	CASSQGIRAGESTDTQYF
TRBD2	TRBV5-1	once	TRBJ2-3	TGCGCCAGCAGCTTTAGCGGGAAGAGCACAGATACGCAGTATTTT	CASSFSGKSTDTQYF
TRBD2	TRBV5-1	-	TRBJ2-1	TGCGCCAGCAGCTTGGCCACTAGCGGGAGTTTTGGCAATGAGCAGTTCTTC	CASSLATSGSFGNEQFF
-	TRBV5-4	few	TRBJ2-1	TGTGCCAGCAGGCGACGGGGTGTCGTCAATGAGCAGTTCTTC	CASRRRGVVNEQFF
-	TRBV7-9	-	TRBJ1-1	TGTGCCAGCAGCTTGGGGACACTAGGGATGAACACTGAAGCTTTCTTT	CASSLGTLGMNTEAFF
-	TRBV7-2	-	TRBJ1-5	TGTGCCAGCAGCTTAGCGCGGGTACGGAGCAATCAGCCCCAGCATTTT	CASSLARVRSNQPQHF
-	TRBV4-1	-	TRBJ2-6	TGCGCCAGCAGCCAAGATGGGGCAGGCGCGGCCGGGGCCAACGTCCTGACTTTC	CASSQDGAGAAGANVLTF
TRBD1	TRBV7-9	-	TRBJ2-3	TGTTCCAGCAGATCGCTCCGGGGACAGGGTGTTGTCGCAGATACGCAGTATTTT	CSSRSLRGQGVVADTQYF
TRBD1	TRBV29-1	-	TRBJ2-5	TGCAGCGTTGTTAGGGGGCGGGAGACCCAGTACTTC	CSVVRGRETQYF
-	TRBV5-4	-	TRBJ2-6	TGTGCCAGCAGCTCACCGGGTCGGGCCAACGTCCTGACTTTC	CASSSPGRANVLTF
TRBD1	TRBV19	-	TRBJ2-5	TGTGCCAGTAGCTCCGGGGACAGGGGAGAGACCCAGTACTTC	CASSSGDRGETQYF
-	TRBV5-1	-	TRBJ1-1	TGCGCCAGCAGCGGCCGGGGGGACGACACTGAAGCTTTCTTT	CASSGRGDDTEAFF
-	TRBV25-1	once	TRBJ2-3	TGTGCCAGCAGTGAAGAAGGGGCAGGATTAGATACGCAGTATTTT	CASSEEGAGLDTQYF
-	TRBV30	few	TRBJ1-1	TGTGCCTGGAGTGTACGGGGAGCCCTTGAAGCTTTCTTT	CAWSVRGALEAFF
TRBD2	TRBV7-9	-	TRBJ2-5	TGTGCCAGCAGCTACGCTAGCGGGGGGGCCCCCCCCCAGTACTTC	CASSYASGGAPPQYF
-	TRBV4-1	once	TRBJ1-4	TGCGCCAGCAGCCAAGAACAGGGAAGCGGTGAAAAACTGTTTTTT	CASSQEQGSGEKLFF
TRBD1	TRBV7-8	-	TRBJ2-3	TGTGCCAGCAGCTTGACAGGGCGCTCCTATGGCGATACGCAGTATTTT	CASSLTGRSYGDTQYF
TRBD2	TRBV7-9	-	TRBJ2-5	TGTGCCAGCAGCTTAGCGCGCGGGAGAGAAGAGACCCAGTACTTC	CASSLARGREETQYF
TRBD1	TRBV7-8	-	TRBJ1-6	TGTGCCAGCAGCCAAGTACACAGGGGGCTTAATTCACCCCTCCACTTT	CASSQVHRGLNSPLHF
TRBD1	TRBV19	-	TRBJ1-1	TGTGCCTCCGAGCCAGGGGGCTATGACACTGAAGCTTTCTTT	CASEPGGYDTEAFF
TRBD2	TRBV7-4	-	TRBJ2-1	TGTGCCAGCAGCTCTCGCGGGTTAGGGACTAGGCTCAATGAGCAGTTCTTC	CASSSRGLGTRLNEQFF
TRBD1	TRBV7-8	-	TRBJ2-6	TGTGCCAGCAGCCACCGGGACAGGAGTCTCTCTGGGGCCAACGTCCTGACTTTC	CASSHRDRSLSGANVLTF
TRBD1	TRBV7-9	once	TRBJ2-3	TGTGCCAGCAGCCTAACAGGGGGCGGTAGTCAGTATTTT	CASSLTGGGSQYF
-	TRBV5-1	-	TRBJ1-2	TGCGCCAGCAGCTTGAATCCGGGGGACTATGGCTACACCTTC	CASSLNPGDYGYTF
TRBD1	TRBV5-4	-	TRBJ2-7	TGTGCCAGCAGCTTTCGGGACAGGGATTACGAGCAGTACTTC	CASSFRDRDYEQYF
TRBD1	TRBV15	-	TRBJ1-1	TGTGCCACCAGCAGGGAACAGGGGGGAACTGAAGCTTTCTTT	CATSREQGGTEAFF
TRBD1	TRBV14	-	TRBJ2-1	TGTGCCAGCAGCCGAACGGGACAGGGAGGTTCCAATGAGCAGTTCTTC	CASSRTGQGGSNEQFF
TRBD2	TRBV28	once	TRBJ2-7	TGTGCCAGCAGACGTAGCGGGGGTTACTACGAGCAGTACTTC	CASRRSGGYYEQYF
TRBD1	TRBV30	-	TRBJ1-4	TGTGCCTGGAGTGTAGGGGGCCACCCGACAGTTTGGGAAAAACTGTTTTTT	CAWSVGGHPTVWEKLFF
-	TRBV5-1	-	TRBJ2-3	TGCGCCAGCAGCTTGGTCAGCAGGTTGAGCACAGATACGCAGTATTTT	CASSLVSRLSTDTQYF
-	TRBV7-6	-	TRBJ2-6	TGTGCCAGCAGCTTAAACAGGGAGGGCACTCGTATGGCCAACGTCCTGACTTTC	CASSLNREGTRMANVLTF
TRBD2	TRBV5-6	once	TRBJ2-3	TGTGCCAGCAGCTTGGGTGGCGGGAGTCCGGATACGCAGTATTTT	CASSLGGGSPDTQYF
TRBD1	TRBV27	-	TRBJ2-1	TGTGCCAGCAGTCCACGACCCGGGACAGTTGCTTACAATGAGCAGTTCTTC	CASSPRPGTVAYNEQFF
TRBD1	TRBV28	-	TRBJ2-7	TGTGCCAGCAGTTCCTTGGTCAGGGGGCCGGGGGAGCAGTACTTC	CASSSLVRGPGEQYF
TRBD1	TRBV27	-	TRBJ2-7	TGTGCCAGCAGTTTCCGACAGGGTAGCGAGCAGTACTTC	CASSFRQGSEQYF
TRBD1	TRBV11-2	-	TRBJ1-1	TGTGCCAGCAGCTTGGGACAGGGTTCCCCCACGGGCACTGAAGCTTTCTTT	CASSLGQGSPTGTEAFF
-	TRBV6-1	once	TRBJ1-3	TGTGCCAGCAGTGAACAGGGCTCTGGAAACACCATATATTTT	CASSEQGSGNTIYF
-	TRBV6-5	-	TRBJ2-1	TGTGCCAGCAGCGACAGATTCTCCTACAATGAGCAGTTCTTC	CASSDRFSYNEQFF